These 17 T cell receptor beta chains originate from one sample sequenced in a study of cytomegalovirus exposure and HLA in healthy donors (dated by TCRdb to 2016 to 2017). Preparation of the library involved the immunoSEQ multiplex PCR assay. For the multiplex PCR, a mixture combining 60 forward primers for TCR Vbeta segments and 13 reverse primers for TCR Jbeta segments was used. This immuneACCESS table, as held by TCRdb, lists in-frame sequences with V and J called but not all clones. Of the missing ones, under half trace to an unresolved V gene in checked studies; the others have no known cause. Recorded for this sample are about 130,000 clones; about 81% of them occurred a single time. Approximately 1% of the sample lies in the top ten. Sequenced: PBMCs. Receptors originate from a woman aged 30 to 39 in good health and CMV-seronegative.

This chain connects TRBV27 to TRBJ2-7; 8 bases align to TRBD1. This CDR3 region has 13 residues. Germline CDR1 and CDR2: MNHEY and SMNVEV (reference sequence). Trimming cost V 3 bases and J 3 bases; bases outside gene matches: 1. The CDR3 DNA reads TGTGCCAGCAGTTTTGGACAGGGCTACGAGCAGTACTTC. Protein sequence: CASSFGQGYEQYF.

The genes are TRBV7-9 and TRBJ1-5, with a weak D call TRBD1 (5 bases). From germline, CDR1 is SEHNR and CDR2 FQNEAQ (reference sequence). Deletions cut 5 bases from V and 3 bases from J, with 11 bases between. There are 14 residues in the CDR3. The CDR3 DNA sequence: TGTGCCAGCAGCACCGACAGCTTCAATCAGCCCCAGCATTTT. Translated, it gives CASSTDSFNQPQHF. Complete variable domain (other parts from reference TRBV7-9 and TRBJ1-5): DTGVSQNPRHKITKRGQNVTFRCDPISEHNRLYWYRQTLGQGPEFLTYFQNEAQLEKSRLLSDRFSAERPKGSFSTLEIQRTEQGDSAMYLCASSTDSFNQPQHFGDGTRLSIL.

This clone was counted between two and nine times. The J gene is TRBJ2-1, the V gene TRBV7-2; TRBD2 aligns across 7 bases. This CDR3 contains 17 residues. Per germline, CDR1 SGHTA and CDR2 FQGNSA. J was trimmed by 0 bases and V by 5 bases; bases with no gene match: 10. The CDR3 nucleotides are TGTGCCAGCAGCCCTGCGGCTAGCGGATTCTCCTACAATGAGCAGTTCTTC. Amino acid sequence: CASSPAASGFSYNEQFF.

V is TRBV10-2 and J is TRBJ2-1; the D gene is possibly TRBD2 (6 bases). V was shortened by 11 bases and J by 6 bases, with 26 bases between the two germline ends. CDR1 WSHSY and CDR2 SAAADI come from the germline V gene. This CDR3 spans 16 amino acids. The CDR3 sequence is CAVSGGKLGFRNEQFF. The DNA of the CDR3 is TGCGCCGTAAGTGGGGGGAAACTAGGCTTCCGCAATGAGCAGTTCTTC.

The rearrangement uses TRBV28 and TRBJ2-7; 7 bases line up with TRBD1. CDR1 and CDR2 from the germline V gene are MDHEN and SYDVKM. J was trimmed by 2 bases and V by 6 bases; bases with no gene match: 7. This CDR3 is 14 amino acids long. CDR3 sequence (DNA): TGTGCCAGCAGCCCAAGGACAGGTGCCTACGAGCAGTACTTC. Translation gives CASSPRTGAYEQYF. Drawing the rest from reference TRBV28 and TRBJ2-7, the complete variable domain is DVKVTQSSRYLVKRTGEKVFLECVQDMDHENMFWYRQDPGLGLRLIYFSYDVKMKEKGDIPEGYSVSREKKERFSLILESASTNQTSMYLCASSPRTGAYEQYFGPGTRLTVT.

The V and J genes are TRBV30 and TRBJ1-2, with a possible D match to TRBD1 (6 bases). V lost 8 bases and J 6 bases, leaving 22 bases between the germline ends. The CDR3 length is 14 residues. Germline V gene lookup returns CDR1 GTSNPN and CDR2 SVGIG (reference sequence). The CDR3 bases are TGTGCCCGGGCGTTACTCGGGACAACGAATGGCTACACCTTC. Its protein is CARALLGTTNGYTF.

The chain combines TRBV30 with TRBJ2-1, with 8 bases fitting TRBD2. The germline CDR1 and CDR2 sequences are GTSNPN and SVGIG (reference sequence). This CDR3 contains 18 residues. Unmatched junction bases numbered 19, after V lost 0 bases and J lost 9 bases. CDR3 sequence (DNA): TGTGCCTGGAGTGTCACAAGGGGGACTAGTAGACATATGGGTGAGCAGTTCTTC. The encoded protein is CAWSVTRGTSRHMGEQFF.

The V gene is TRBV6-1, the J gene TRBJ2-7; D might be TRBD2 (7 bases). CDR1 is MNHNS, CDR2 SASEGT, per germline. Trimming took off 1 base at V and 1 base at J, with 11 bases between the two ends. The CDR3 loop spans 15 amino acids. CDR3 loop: CASSEEGGGSYEQYF. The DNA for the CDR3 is TGTGCCAGCAGTGAAGAAGGGGGGGGTTCCTACGAGCAGTACTTC.

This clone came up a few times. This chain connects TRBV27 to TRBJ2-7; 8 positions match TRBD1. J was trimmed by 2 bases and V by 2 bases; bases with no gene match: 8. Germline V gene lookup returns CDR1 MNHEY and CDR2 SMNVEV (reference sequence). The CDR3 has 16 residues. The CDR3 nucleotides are TGTGCCAGCAGTTTAACCAGGGGGCGCCGAACCTACGAGCAGTACTTC. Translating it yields CASSLTRGRRTYEQYF.

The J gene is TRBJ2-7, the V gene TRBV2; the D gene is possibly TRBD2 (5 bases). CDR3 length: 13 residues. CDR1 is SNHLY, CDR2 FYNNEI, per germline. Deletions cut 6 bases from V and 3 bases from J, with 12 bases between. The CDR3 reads CASRSGSNYEQYF. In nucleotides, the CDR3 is TGTGCCAGCAGGTCGGGGAGCAACTACGAGCAGTACTTC.

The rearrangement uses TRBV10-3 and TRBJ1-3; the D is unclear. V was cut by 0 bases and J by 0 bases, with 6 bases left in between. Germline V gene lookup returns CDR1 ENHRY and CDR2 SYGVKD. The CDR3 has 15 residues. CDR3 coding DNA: TGTGCCATCAGTGAGTCAACTTTCTCTGGAAACACCATATATTTT. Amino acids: CAISESTFSGNTIYF.

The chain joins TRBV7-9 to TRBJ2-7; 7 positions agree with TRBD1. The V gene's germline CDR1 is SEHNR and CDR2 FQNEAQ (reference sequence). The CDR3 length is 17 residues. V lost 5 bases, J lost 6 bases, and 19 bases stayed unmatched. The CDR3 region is CASSQNTVGVGGSEQYF. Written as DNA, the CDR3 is TGTGCCAGCAGCCAAAACACGGTGGGCGTAGGGGGCTCCGAGCAGTACTTC.

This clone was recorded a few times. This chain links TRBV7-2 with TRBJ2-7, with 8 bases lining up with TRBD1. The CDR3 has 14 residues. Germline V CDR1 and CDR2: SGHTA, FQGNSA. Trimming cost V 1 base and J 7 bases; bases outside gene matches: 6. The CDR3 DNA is TGTGCCAGCAGCTTAGGAACAGGGGGTCATGAGCAGTACTTC. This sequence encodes CASSLGTGGHEQYF.

The CDR3 DNA is TGTGCCAGCCCCCGACAGAAATATAGCAATCAGCCCCAGCATTTT. Residues: CASPRQKYSNQPQHF. The J gene is TRBJ1-5, the V gene TRBV11-3; possible D gene TRBD1, 5 bases. The CDR3 covers 15 residues. Between the trimmed V and J ends, which lost 8 bases and 0 bases, there was a span of 14 bases. Per the germline V gene, CDR1 is SGHNT and CDR2 is YENEEA.

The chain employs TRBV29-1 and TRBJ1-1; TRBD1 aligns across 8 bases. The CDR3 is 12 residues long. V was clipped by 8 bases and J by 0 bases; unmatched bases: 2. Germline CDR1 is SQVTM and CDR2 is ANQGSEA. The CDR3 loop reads CSTGGMNTEAFF. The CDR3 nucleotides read TGCAGCACAGGGGGAATGAACACTGAAGCTTTCTTT.

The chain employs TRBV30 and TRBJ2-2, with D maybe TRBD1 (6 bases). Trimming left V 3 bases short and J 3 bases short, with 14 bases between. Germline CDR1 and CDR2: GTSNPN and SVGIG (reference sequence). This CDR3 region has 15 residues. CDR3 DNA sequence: TGTGCCTGGAGCTCCGGGACATTTTACACCGGGGAGCTGTTTTTT. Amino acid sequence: CAWSSGTFYTGELFF. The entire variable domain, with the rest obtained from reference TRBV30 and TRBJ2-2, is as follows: SQTIHQWPATLVQPVGSPLSLECTVEGTSNPNLYWYRQAAGRGLQLLFYSVGIGQISSEVPQNLSASRPQDRQFILSSKKLLLSDSGFYLCAWSSGTFYTGELFFGEGSRLTVL.

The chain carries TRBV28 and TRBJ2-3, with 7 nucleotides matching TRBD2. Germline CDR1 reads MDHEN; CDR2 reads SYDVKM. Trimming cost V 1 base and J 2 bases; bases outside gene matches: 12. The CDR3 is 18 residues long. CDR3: CASSLSVDVGGHTDTQYF. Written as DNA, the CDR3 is TGTGCCAGCAGTTTATCGGTCGACGTGGGAGGGCACACAGATACGCAGTATTTT.